Listed below are T cell receptor beta chains from one sample, sequenced in a study of blood T cell repertoires in COVID-19. Using immunoSEQ multiplex PCR, the repertoire was profiled, and TCRdb retains in-frame clones only, with some absent. The table lists fewer than 350,000 clones, 86% of them singletons, with over 8% in the top ten. The sequencing sample was made of peripheral blood. These receptors originate from a man in his forties or fifties with active or convalescent COVID-19. The CDR3 runs from the conserved cysteine through the conserved F or W. Fields, in order: D gene, J gene, V gene, clone size, CDR3 DNA, CDR3 protein. D genes are given only for firm matches. Clone size appears in some rows only: once, few, many, or a class for an expanded clone.

d_call: TRBD1; j_call: TRBJ2-7; v_call: TRBV19; clone_size: -; cdr3_nt: TGTGCCAGTAGTCCTGACAGGGACTACGAGCAGTACTTC; cdr3_aa: CASSPDRDYEQYF
d_call: -; j_call: TRBJ1-1; v_call: TRBV19; clone_size: -; cdr3_nt: TGTGCCAGTAGTAACCCAGGTACTGGGAACACTGAAGCTTTCTTT; cdr3_aa: CASSNPGTGNTEAFF
d_call: -; j_call: TRBJ2-1; v_call: TRBV5-1; clone_size: -; cdr3_nt: TGCGCCAGCAGCCCACAGGGTCCCAATGAGCAGTTCTTC; cdr3_aa: CASSPQGPNEQFF
d_call: -; j_call: TRBJ2-5; v_call: TRBV13; clone_size: -; cdr3_nt: TGTGCCAGCAGCGTCGGGACTTTGGAGACCCAGTACTTC; cdr3_aa: CASSVGTLETQYF
d_call: TRBD1; j_call: TRBJ2-3; v_call: TRBV24-1; clone_size: -; cdr3_nt: TGTGCCACCTCGAGGACAGGGGGCGCGACAGATACGCAGTATTTT; cdr3_aa: CATSRTGGATDTQYF
d_call: TRBD2; j_call: TRBJ2-3; v_call: TRBV18; clone_size: -; cdr3_nt: TGTGCCAGCTCACCAATGGCTAGCGGGAGAGATACGCAGTATTTT; cdr3_aa: CASSPMASGRDTQYF
d_call: TRBD2; j_call: TRBJ2-1; v_call: TRBV4-1; clone_size: -; cdr3_nt: TGCGCCAGCAGTCAAGCCAGCGGGAGGGTAAAGCAGTTCTTC; cdr3_aa: CASSQASGRVKQFF
d_call: TRBD2; j_call: TRBJ2-1; v_call: TRBV27; clone_size: -; cdr3_nt: TGTGCCAGCAGTCACCGGACTAGCGGATACAATGAGCAGTTCTTC; cdr3_aa: CASSHRTSGYNEQFF
d_call: -; j_call: TRBJ1-1; v_call: TRBV28; clone_size: -; cdr3_nt: TGTGCCACCTCGTCCAGGGTAAACACTGAAGCTTTCTTT; cdr3_aa: CATSSRVNTEAFF
d_call: TRBD1; j_call: TRBJ2-6; v_call: TRBV14; clone_size: -; cdr3_nt: TGTGCCAGCAGCCATACTACAGGGGGTTACTCTGGGGCCAACGTCCTGACTTTC; cdr3_aa: CASSHTTGGYSGANVLTF
d_call: TRBD1; j_call: TRBJ2-7; v_call: TRBV18; clone_size: -; cdr3_nt: TGTGCCAGCTCACTTTACCGGGACAGGGTCTCCCACGAGCAGTACTTC; cdr3_aa: CASSLYRDRVSHEQYF
d_call: -; j_call: TRBJ1-1; v_call: TRBV6-5; clone_size: -; cdr3_nt: TGTGCCAGCAGTCCAAAGCCCTTAAGAACTGAAGCTTTCTTT; cdr3_aa: CASSPKPLRTEAFF
d_call: TRBD2; j_call: TRBJ2-3; v_call: TRBV7-2; clone_size: -; cdr3_nt: TGTGCCAGCAGCCTACGCCGACTAGCCACTAGCACAGATACGCAGTATTTT; cdr3_aa: CASSLRRLATSTDTQYF
d_call: -; j_call: TRBJ1-3; v_call: TRBV5-4; clone_size: -; cdr3_nt: TGTGCCAGCAGCTTGGGTACGGGGAACACCATATATTTT; cdr3_aa: CASSLGTGNTIYF
d_call: TRBD1; j_call: TRBJ1-1; v_call: TRBV27; clone_size: -; cdr3_nt: TGTGCCAGCAGTCCCCGCCGGGGACAGGGGGAGGCTTTCTTT; cdr3_aa: CASSPRRGQGEAFF
d_call: TRBD1; j_call: TRBJ2-1; v_call: TRBV6-5; clone_size: -; cdr3_nt: TGTGCCAGCAGTTTTGGGACAGGGGCCAATGAGCAGTTCTTC; cdr3_aa: CASSFGTGANEQFF
d_call: -; j_call: TRBJ2-7; v_call: TRBV6-4; clone_size: -; cdr3_nt: TGTGCCAGCCGCCCCCTGGCCAGGTGGTCCCCCTACGAGCAGTACTTC; cdr3_aa: CASRPLARWSPYEQYF
d_call: TRBD1; j_call: TRBJ1-5; v_call: TRBV3-1/TRBV3-2; clone_size: -; cdr3_nt: TGTGCCAGCAGCCCTTTAACAGGGGGGGCCCAGCATTTT; cdr3_aa: CASSPLTGGAQHF
d_call: TRBD2; j_call: TRBJ2-5; v_call: TRBV5-1; clone_size: -; cdr3_nt: TGCGCCAGCAGCTTACGGTTAGCGGGAGGGGCGGAGACCCAGTACTTC; cdr3_aa: CASSLRLAGGAETQYF
d_call: -; j_call: TRBJ2-1; v_call: TRBV7-2; clone_size: -; cdr3_nt: TGTGCCAGCAGCCCAAGGGCTAGCGTCGATATAGCTGAGCAGTTCTTC; cdr3_aa: CASSPRASVDIAEQFF
d_call: -; j_call: TRBJ1-2; v_call: TRBV5-4; clone_size: -; cdr3_nt: TGTGCCAGCAGCTTGGTGGCAGCGCGGGGCTACACCTTC; cdr3_aa: CASSLVAARGYTF
d_call: TRBD1; j_call: TRBJ1-1; v_call: TRBV5-1; clone_size: few; cdr3_nt: TGCGCCAGCATCAAGGGACAGGGAGGGACGACGAACACTGAAGCTTTCTTT; cdr3_aa: CASIKGQGGTTNTEAFF
d_call: -; j_call: TRBJ1-1; v_call: TRBV7-6; clone_size: -; cdr3_nt: TGTGCCAGCAGCCGCCCCCCAGACTCGAACACTGAAGCTTTCTTT; cdr3_aa: CASSRPPDSNTEAFF
d_call: -; j_call: TRBJ1-3; v_call: TRBV2; clone_size: -; cdr3_nt: TGTGCCAGCAGAGAGAGCAGGTCTGGAAACACCATATATTTT; cdr3_aa: CASRESRSGNTIYF
d_call: -; j_call: TRBJ1-2; v_call: TRBV5-1; clone_size: -; cdr3_nt: TGCGCCAGCAGTCACGAGGCGTCAGGCCGGGGGGAATCTGGCTACACCTTC; cdr3_aa: CASSHEASGRGESGYTF
d_call: -; j_call: TRBJ1-1; v_call: TRBV3-1/TRBV3-2; clone_size: -; cdr3_nt: TGTGCCAGCAGCCAAGAGGGAGCGGGGTACACTGAAGCTTTCTTT; cdr3_aa: CASSQEGAGYTEAFF
d_call: -; j_call: TRBJ1-4; v_call: TRBV2; clone_size: -; cdr3_nt: TGTGCCAGCAGTGATCCCGGAGGGATCGGGACTAATGAAAAACTGTTTTTT; cdr3_aa: CASSDPGGIGTNEKLFF
d_call: TRBD1; j_call: TRBJ1-1; v_call: TRBV6-5; clone_size: -; cdr3_nt: TGTGCCAGCAGGGGACAGGGAGACACTGAAGCTTTCTTT; cdr3_aa: CASRGQGDTEAFF
d_call: -; j_call: TRBJ1-1; v_call: TRBV12-3/TRBV12-4; clone_size: -; cdr3_nt: TGTGCCAGCAGACACGGCGGGGGAGAAGCTTTCTTT; cdr3_aa: CASRHGGGEAFF
d_call: TRBD2; j_call: TRBJ2-1; v_call: TRBV2; clone_size: -; cdr3_nt: TGTGCCAGTAGCGGGTACAATGAGCAGTTCTTC; cdr3_aa: CASSGYNEQFF
d_call: -; j_call: TRBJ2-5; v_call: TRBV10-1; clone_size: -; cdr3_nt: TGCGCCAGCAGTGATCCAGGCAGACCCCAGTACTTC; cdr3_aa: CASSDPGRPQYF
d_call: -; j_call: TRBJ1-1; v_call: TRBV7-9; clone_size: few; cdr3_nt: TGTGCCAGCAGCACCGACAGATTCACTGAAGCTTTCTTT; cdr3_aa: CASSTDRFTEAFF
d_call: TRBD2; j_call: TRBJ2-2; v_call: TRBV5-1; clone_size: few; cdr3_nt: TGCGCCAGCAGCTTCCAGGGAGGGACCGGGGAGCTGTTTTTT; cdr3_aa: CASSFQGGTGELFF
d_call: -; j_call: TRBJ2-2; v_call: TRBV7-3; clone_size: -; cdr3_nt: TGTGCCAGCAGCTTAGCCACTGAAACCGGGGAGCTGTTTTTT; cdr3_aa: CASSLATETGELFF
d_call: TRBD1; j_call: TRBJ1-6; v_call: TRBV4-1; clone_size: -; cdr3_nt: TGCGCCAGCAGCCCGACAGGGGGCGGATACTCACCCCTCCACTTT; cdr3_aa: CASSPTGGGYSPLHF
d_call: TRBD1; j_call: TRBJ1-1; v_call: TRBV6-5; clone_size: -; cdr3_nt: TGTGCCAGCTCCGGGACAGGGGGCGTCACTGAAGCTTTCTTT; cdr3_aa: CASSGTGGVTEAFF
d_call: -; j_call: TRBJ2-4; v_call: TRBV12-3/TRBV12-4; clone_size: -; cdr3_nt: TGTGCCAGCAGTTTAGTCCGTAAAAACATTCAGTACTTC; cdr3_aa: CASSLVRKNIQYF
d_call: TRBD1; j_call: TRBJ2-1; v_call: TRBV2; clone_size: -; cdr3_nt: TGTGCCAGCAGTGAAACCGGGACAGGGGCCGGGAATGAGCAGTTCTTC; cdr3_aa: CASSETGTGAGNEQFF
d_call: TRBD1; j_call: TRBJ2-7; v_call: TRBV5-6; clone_size: -; cdr3_nt: TGTGCCAGCAGCGCCGCACAGGGGGCGTTAGTAGACGAGCAGTACTTC; cdr3_aa: CASSAAQGALVDEQYF
d_call: -; j_call: TRBJ2-7; v_call: TRBV10-3; clone_size: -; cdr3_nt: TGTGCCACCAATGGCCCGGGCGGGGCCGCCTACGAGCAGTACTTC; cdr3_aa: CATNGPGGAAYEQYF
d_call: TRBD1; j_call: TRBJ1-4; v_call: TRBV14; clone_size: -; cdr3_nt: TGTGCCAGCAGCCACCGACAGGGGGGAAGAGAAAAACTGTTTTTT; cdr3_aa: CASSHRQGGREKLFF
d_call: -; j_call: TRBJ2-3; v_call: TRBV24-1; clone_size: -; cdr3_nt: TGTGCCACCAGTGATATCCGGAGTAACACAGATACGCAGTATTTT; cdr3_aa: CATSDIRSNTDTQYF
d_call: -; j_call: TRBJ1-5; v_call: TRBV7-2; clone_size: few; cdr3_nt: TGTGCCAGCAGCCCCGAGGGCAATCAGCCCCAGCATTTT; cdr3_aa: CASSPEGNQPQHF
d_call: -; j_call: TRBJ1-4; v_call: TRBV29-1; clone_size: -; cdr3_nt: TGCAGCGTTGGTCAGGCTCATGAAAAACTGTTTTTT; cdr3_aa: CSVGQAHEKLFF